This T cell receptor beta chain originates from a study of cytomegalovirus exposure and HLA in healthy donors. General study findings and limits: Over 150 TCR beta chains were listed as cytomegalovirus-associated. Presence/absence analysis assumed near-uniform sequencing depth across donors. Researchers reported in a later analysis that common viral pathogens appeared linked to several top clusters.

The J segment lost 0 bases and the V segment lost 5 bases, leaving 9 bases of the junction unmatched. Germline lookup yields CDR1 SEHNR and CDR2 FQNEAQ (reference sequence). The CDR3 is 17 residues long. The study ran its PCR with 60 Vbeta and 13 Jbeta primers. Per the original methods: Per a later analysis, the number of unique TCR beta chains was roughly 87 million, of which roughly 9.9 million were shared. Libraries were prepared by immunoSEQ multiplex PCR; TCRdb keeps only in-frame clonotypes and omits some of them. V, J and clone size are those of that table, while D and trimming were read from the DNA. Of 160,000 or so clones in the sample, approximately 88% were seen once. About this clone itself: Its specificity is not known.

Sequenced material: PBMCs. The clonotype originates from a young woman in good health and CMV-seronegative. The J gene is TRBJ2-1, the V gene TRBV7-9, with TRBD1 matching over 8 bases. The chain's CDR3 is CASSHRDRSSSYNEQFF. CDR3 sequence (DNA): TGTGCCAGCAGCCACCGGGACAGGAGCAGCTCCTACAATGAGCAGTTCTTC.